These 9 T cell receptor beta chains came from one sample sequenced in a study of blood T cell repertoires in COVID-19. Sequenced by immunoSEQ multiplex PCR; TCRdb stores in-frame clones only, minus some. Here the sample spans roughly 120,000 clones, 90% being singletons. Sequencing was done on a sample of peripheral blood. These receptors came from a human donor with active COVID-19. The donor label of this sample is uncertain.

J is TRBJ1-1 and V is TRBV5-1; TRBD1 matches 10 bases. The CDR3 is made up of 15 amino acids. Trimming cost V 3 bases and J 1 base; bases outside gene matches: 3. Germline CDR1 is SGHRS and CDR2 is YFSETQ. The CDR3 DNA reads TGCGCCAGCAGCTGGGGGGACAGGGGGAACACTGAAGCTTTCTTT. The encoded protein is CASSWGDRGNTEAFF.

The rearrangement joins TRBV5-1 to TRBJ2-3, with 11 bases identical to TRBD2. The CDR3 extends over 16 amino acids. V dropped 1 base and J dropped 3; count of bases not matched to a gene: 4. The V gene's germline CDR1 is SGHRS and CDR2 YFSETQ. The DNA of the CDR3 is TGCGCCAGCAGCTTGAGGTCTAGCGGGGGGACAGATACGCAGTATTTT. Protein product: CASSLRSSGGTDTQYF.

V is TRBV9 and J is TRBJ1-6, with D possibly TRBD1 on 6 matching bases. The germline CDR1 and CDR2 sequences are SGDLS and YYNGEE. The germline V and J ends were trimmed by 0 bases and 6 bases, with 13 bases remaining between them. The CDR3 extends over 16 amino acids. The CDR3 nucleotides read TGTGCCAGCAGCGTAGGGGCGGGGGGCTCTAATTCACCCCTCCACTTT. This codes for CASSVGAGGSNSPLHF.

The chain is built from TRBV20-1 and TRBJ2-1; 11 positions agree with TRBD2. After removal of 3 bases from V and 2 bases from J, the junction contained 3 bases not matched to a gene. CDR1 is DFQATT and CDR2 is SNEGSKA in the germline V gene (reference sequence). The CDR3 has 15 residues. The CDR3: CSASGLAGPYNEQFF. The CDR3 DNA reads as TGCAGTGCTAGTGGACTAGCGGGTCCCTACAATGAGCAGTTCTTC.

In its sample, this clone was seen once. This chain links TRBV28 with TRBJ1-1; D might be TRBD1 (5 bases). CDR1 is MDHEN, CDR2 SYDVKM, per germline. V was trimmed by 3 bases and J by 4 bases, leaving 9 bases between them. CDR3 size: 13 residues. This CDR3 reads CASSFQGGTEAFF. In DNA, the CDR3 is TGTGCCAGCAGTTTTCAGGGTGGCACTGAAGCTTTCTTT.

This clone was counted a few times. The chain employs TRBV14 and TRBJ2-2; 7 bases agree with TRBD1. Germline V gene sequence: CDR1 SGHDN, CDR2 FVKESK. Trimming at V came to 5 bases and at J to 3 bases, leaving 3 bases not matched to a gene. The CDR3 extends over 14 amino acids. The CDR3: CASSKDRYTGELFF. The CDR3 bases are TGTGCCAGCAGCAAGGACAGGTACACCGGGGAGCTGTTTTTT.

This chain connects TRBV5-4 to TRBJ2-7, with 8 positions matching TRBD1. Per the germline V gene, CDR1 is SGHNT and CDR2 is YYREEE (reference sequence). Trimming removed 4 bases from V and 5 bases from J; junction bases left unmatched: 8. The CDR3 is 14 amino acids. CDR3 in DNA: TGTGCCAGCAGCCGGACGGGACAGGCGGACGAGCAGTACTTC. Translation: CASSRTGQADEQYF. Filled out from reference TRBV5-4 and TRBJ2-7, the complete variable domain reads ETGVTQSPTHLIKTRGQQVTLRCSSQSGHNTVSWYQQALGQGPQFIFQYYREEENGRGNFPPRFSGLQFPNYSSELNVNALELDDSALYLCASSRTGQADEQYFGPGTRLTVT.

The chain employs TRBV6-5 and TRBJ1-1; D ambiguous. The V gene's germline CDR1 is MNHEY and CDR2 SVGAGI. Deletions cut 8 bases from V and 5 bases from J, with 18 bases between. This CDR3 spans 14 amino acids. The CDR3 nucleotides read TGTGCCAGCGCCCGAGTCGGGATGAGGACTGAAGCTTTCTTT. Its protein product is CASARVGMRTEAFF.

The V and J genes are TRBV14 and TRBJ2-3; the D gene is possibly TRBD1 (6 bases). Germline V gene lookup returns CDR1 SGHDN and CDR2 FVKESK. V lost 6 bases to trimming and J lost 7 bases, with 20 bases between them. The CDR3 sequence is 15 residues long. CDR3 amino acids: CASSHSTGQENTQYF. The CDR3 DNA reads as TGTGCCAGCAGTCATTCTACAGGGCAGGAAAATACGCAGTATTTT.